The entry below describes one TCR beta chain. The assay was immunoSEQ multiplex PCR, and TCRdb's table has in-frame clones only and misses some. The sample has 140,000 to 150,000 clones; roughly 79% are singletons. This CDR3 is 14 amino acids long. CDR1 is SGDLS and CDR2 is YYNGEE in the germline V gene. V was pared by 2 bases and J by 7 bases, with 3 bases of the junction left unmatched. These data originate in a study of blood T cell repertoires in COVID-19. Study-level background: Sample material is recorded as cDNA or gDNA derived from T cells, B-cell-depleted T cells, or PBMCs.

The sample taken for sequencing was peripheral blood. The gene calls are TRBV9 and TRBJ1-2, with 12 bases that match TRBD1. The source is a man between 45 and 60 years old with active or convalescent COVID-19. The CDR3 nucleotides read TGTGCCAGCAGCGTGGGACAGGGGGCAGGTGGCTACACCTTC. This gives the protein CASSVGQGAGGYTF.